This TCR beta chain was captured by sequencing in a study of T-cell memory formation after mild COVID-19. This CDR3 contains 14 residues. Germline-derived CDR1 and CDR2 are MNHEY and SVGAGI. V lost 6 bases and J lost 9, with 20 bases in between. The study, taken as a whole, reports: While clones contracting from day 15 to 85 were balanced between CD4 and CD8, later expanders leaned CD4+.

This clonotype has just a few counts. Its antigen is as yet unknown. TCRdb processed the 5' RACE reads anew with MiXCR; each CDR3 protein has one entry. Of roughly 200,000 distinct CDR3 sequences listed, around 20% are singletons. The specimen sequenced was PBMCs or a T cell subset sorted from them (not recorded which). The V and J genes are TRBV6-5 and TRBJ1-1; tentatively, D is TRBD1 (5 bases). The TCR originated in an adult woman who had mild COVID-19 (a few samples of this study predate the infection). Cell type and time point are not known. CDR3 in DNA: TGTGCCAGCAGCCTCGGGGCAGGGTTTAATCAAGCTTTCTTT. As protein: CASSLGAGFNQAFF.